The 19 T cell receptor beta chains below were found in one sample sequenced in a study of T-cell memory formation after mild COVID-19 (dated by TCRdb to about 2021). Library creation used 5' RACE. For sequencing, an Illumina NovaSeq 6000 was employed. The public reads were reanalyzed by TCRdb: fastp trimming at Q25, MiXCR alignment, in-frame beta chains only. Rows with one shared CDR3 protein collapse into an entry with the most common genes and DNA. Across this sample there are around 250,000 distinct CDR3 sequences, with about 16% seen only once. The ten largest clones capture roughly 24% of the sample. Sequenced sample: PBMCs or a T cell subset sorted from them (not recorded which). Every receptor here comes from a young man who had mild COVID-19 (a few samples of this study predate the infection). The sample titles of this study are shuffled in the database, so cell type and time point are left out; the donor was told from shared clones.

Many counts were recorded for this clonotype. This rearrangement joins TRBV12-3 or TRBV12-4 to TRBJ1-2; 7 nucleotides align to TRBD1. V was pared by 5 bases and J by 4 bases, with 1 base of the junction left unmatched. The CDR3 consists of 12 residues. CDR3 nucleotide sequence: TGTGCCAGCAGTCGGGACAGCTATGGCTACACCTTC. This gives the protein CASSRDSYGYTF.

V is TRBV7-2 and J is TRBJ2-3; D unresolved. Trimming stripped 4 bases from V and 0 bases from J, with 11 bases between. Germline values: CDR1 SGHTA, CDR2 FQGNSA. The CDR3 totals 15 residues. This CDR3 reads CASSSPWRSTDTQYF. The CDR3, as DNA: TGTGCCAGCAGCTCTCCCTGGCGAAGCACAGATACGCAGTATTTT.

Of note for this clonotype: No conserved phenylalanine or tryptophan is present at the end of the CDR3, so a read error is the likely explanation. DNA for the CDR3: TGCGCCAGCAGCTACGGGACGGGAAGCTACGAGCAGTACATC. This encodes CASSYGTGSYEQYI. The J gene is TRBJ2-7, the V gene TRBV5-1; D might be TRBD1 or TRBD2, each matching 5 bases. Trimming pared 3 bases from V and 3 bases from J, leaving 13 bases between. From germline, CDR1 is SGHRS and CDR2 YFSETQ. This CDR3 spans 14 amino acids.

In this sample, this clonotype turned up many times. The chain recombines TRBV12-3 or TRBV12-4 with TRBJ2-5; D is unresolved. The CDR3 runs 13 residues. Trimming removed 7 bases from V and 1 base from J, with 10 bases in between. CDR3 DNA sequence: TGTGCCAGCATCGATTGGGCCCAAGAGACCCAGTACTTC. Translating it yields CASIDWAQETQYF.

The genes are TRBV2 and TRBJ2-7; 9 positions match TRBD1. Trimming at V came to 7 bases and at J to 7 bases, leaving 17 bases not matched to a gene. Germline V CDR1 and CDR2: SNHLY, FYNNEI. The length of the CDR3 is 16 residues. The CDR3 nucleotides read TGTGCCAGCACCCCCTCTTGGGGACAGGGTGGGCTGGAGCAGTACGTC. This translates into CASTPSWGQGGLEQYV.

The table lists this clonotype with a few counts. J is TRBJ2-1 and V is TRBV18; 13 nucleotides line up with TRBD2. Germline-derived CDR1 and CDR2 are KGHSH and LQKENI. The CDR3 length is 23 residues. The J segment lost 0 bases and the V segment lost 4 bases, leaving 21 bases of the junction unmatched. The DNA for the CDR3 is TGTGCCAGCTCACAAAACACCGCCCCCGGGACTAGCGGGGCGCCGAGCTCCTACAATGAGCAGTTCTTC. As protein: CASSQNTAPGTSGAPSSYNEQFF.

This clonotype was recorded a few times. The genes are TRBV7-2 and TRBJ2-3; 9 nucleotides line up with TRBD2. CDR1 SGHTA and CDR2 FQGNSA come from the germline V gene. The CDR3 has 16 residues. V trimming: 0 bases; J trimming: 6 bases; junction bases outside the gene matches: 7. The CDR3 DNA follows: TGTGCCAGCAGCTTAGCGCCAGCGGGGGGCTGGGATACGCAGTATTTT. Translation: CASSLAPAGGWDTQYF.

The rearrangement uses TRBV6-2 or TRBV6-3 and TRBJ2-6, with D maybe TRBD2 (5 bases). CDR1 is MNHEY and CDR2 is SVGEGT in the germline V gene. The V gene lost 5 bases and the J gene lost 0 bases, with 26 bases spanning the gap. The CDR3 totals 21 residues. In DNA form, the CDR3 reads TGTGCCAGCAGTCGACTACTCCTTACTGGGCTGAGTAGCTCTGGGGCCAACGTCCTGACTTTC. Residues: CASSRLLLTGLSSSGANVLTF.

This clonotype has a handful of counts. This chain joins TRBV6-2 or TRBV6-3 and TRBJ2-3; no clear D. CDR1 MNHEY and CDR2 SVGEGT come from the germline V gene. The germline V and J ends were trimmed by 0 bases and 0 bases, with 7 bases remaining between them. The CDR3 has 15 residues. The CDR3 is CASSYSARSTDTQYF. Here the CDR3 DNA reads TGTGCCAGCAGTTACTCGGCGAGAAGCACAGATACGCAGTATTTT.

V usage is TRBV4-3 and J usage is TRBJ1-1; no firm D call. Germline assignment: CDR1 LGHNA and CDR2 YSLEER. This CDR3 is 16 amino acids long. Trimming pared 0 bases from V and 4 bases from J, leaving 15 bases between. CDR3 residues: CASSQDRLEGCTEAFF. The CDR3 DNA follows: TGCGCCAGCAGCCAAGATAGGTTAGAAGGGTGCACTGAAGCTTTCTTT.

The chain uses TRBV24-1 and TRBJ2-1; 8 bases agree with TRBD1. Germline V gives CDR1 KGHDR, CDR2 SFDVKD. The CDR3 sequence is 13 residues long. The ends lost 3 bases at V and 8 bases at J; junction bases unmatched: 2. The CDR3 DNA reads TGTGCCACCAGTGATGGACAGGGTTATGAGCAGTTCTTC. Its translation is CATSDGQGYEQFF.

This clonotype was found a few times. The V gene is TRBV6-5, the J gene TRBJ1-2; TRBD1 matches at 8 bases. CDR1 and CDR2 (germline): MNHEY, SVGAGI. Trimming took 2 bases from V and 6 from J; bases not matched to a gene: 11. The CDR3 is 16 residues long. CDR3 DNA sequence: TGTGCCAGCAGTTACAATTTTGGACAGGGAAAAGATGGCTACACCTTC. Translated: CASSYNFGQGKDGYTF.

The genes are TRBV6-5 and TRBJ1-1; D gene ambiguous. This CDR3 spans 15 amino acids. Germline V gives CDR1 MNHEY, CDR2 SVGAGI. V lost 5 bases, J lost 5 bases, and 18 bases lay in between. The CDR3, as DNA: TGTGCCAGCAGTCACCGAGGAGGGAAGAATACTGAAGCTTTCTTT. Translation: CASSHRGGKNTEAFF.

This clonotype was seen only a few times. J is TRBJ2-7 and V is TRBV4-3, with 8 bases identical to TRBD1. This CDR3 comprises 15 residues. Germline V gene data show CDR1 as LGHNA and CDR2 as YSLEER. With V trimmed by 5 bases and J by 4 bases, 10 bases remained unmatched. The CDR3 DNA reads TGCGCCAGCAGCGCTCACAGGGGGTTGGTTTACGAGCAGTACTTC. Its translation: CASSAHRGLVYEQYF.

This sequence joins TRBV12-5 and TRBJ2-7; D is possibly TRBD2 (5 bases). Trimming took off 4 bases at V and 6 bases at J, with 10 bases between the two ends. Germline V gene sequence: CDR1 LGHNT, CDR2 FRNRAP. CDR3 length: 12 residues. The DNA of the CDR3 is TGTGCTAGTGGTTACAGCGGAGCCGAGCAGTACTTC. Its protein is CASGYSGAEQYF.

The chain is built from TRBV5-6 and TRBJ2-3; D not resolved. V was clipped by 4 bases and J by 0 bases, with 6 bases between them. Looked up from germline, CDR1 is SGHDT and CDR2 is YYEEEE. This CDR3 is 13 amino acids long. The CDR3 DNA reads TGTGCCAGCAGCCCTTTTAGCACAGATACGCAGTATTTT. Protein product: CASSPFSTDTQYF.

The chain is built from TRBV10-3 and TRBJ1-6; 9 nucleotides line up with TRBD1. The CDR3 is 16 amino acids. Losses at the gene ends were 3 bases for V and 3 bases for J; bases not matched to a gene: 3. Germline V gives CDR1 ENHRY, CDR2 SYGVKD. Written as DNA, the CDR3 is TGTGCCATCAGTGATGACAGGGGGAACTATAATTCACCCCTCCACTTT. This encodes CAISDDRGNYNSPLHF.

This clonotype was observed a handful of times. The chain links TRBV4-1 to TRBJ1-2, with 8 nucleotides matching TRBD1. Germline CDR1 MGHRA, CDR2 YSYEKL. V was pared by 4 bases and J by 1 base, with 5 bases of the junction left unmatched. This CDR3 comprises 15 residues. CDR3 protein: CASSLGTGLNYGYTF. In DNA form, the CDR3 reads TGCGCCAGCAGCCTCGGGACAGGACTTAACTATGGCTACACCTTC.

The CDR3 coding sequence is TGCGCCAGCAGCTCCCGATCCGGACTAGCGGGGGGCGTCTCCTACAATGAGCAGTTCTTC. It translates to CASSSRSGLAGGVSYNEQFF. The genes are TRBV5-1 and TRBJ2-1, with 14 bases identical to TRBD2. The germline V gene has CDR1 SGHRS and CDR2 YFSETQ. V lost 3 bases, J lost 0 bases, and 11 bases stayed unmatched. The CDR3 loop spans 20 amino acids.